The following is a T cell receptor (beta chain) sequence with its context. Intraepithelial lymphocytes and lamina propria lymphocytes were released through processing of graft tissue. This specimen comes from a study of graft-versus-host responses after intestinal transplantation. Looking at the study overall: Recipients underwent multivisceral, liver-intestinal, or isolated intestinal transplants. Each recipient received anti-thymocyte globulin induction, then tacrolimus and steroids for three to four years.

Germline values: CDR1 SGHAT, CDR2 FQNNGV. The CDR3 totals 15 residues. The V segment lost 0 bases and the J segment 3 bases; nucleotides outside the gene matches: 4. Method: immunoSEQ multiplex PCR; TCRdb's copy keeps in-frame clones and lacks some. Of 22,000 or so clones listed, 70% to 80% are singletons. V gene TRBV11-2 combines with J gene TRBJ2-7; 8 bases line up with TRBD2. The clonotype comes from a human patient who received an intestinal transplant, so some T cells may come from the graft donor. This specimen consisted of ileum tissue, obtained 12 days after intestinal transplant. This CDR3 reads CASSLEGSGNYEQYF. The CDR3 nucleotides read TGTGCCAGCAGCTTAGAGGGTAGCGGGAACTACGAGCAGTACTTC.